The present entry profiles one T cell receptor beta chain with its context. The germline CDR1 and CDR2 sequences are SGDLS and YYNGEE. With V trimmed by 4 bases and J by 0 bases, 3 bases remained unmatched. This CDR3 is built from 15 residues. These data originate in a study of shared clonotypes between healthy human individuals. This table comes from immunoSEQ multiplex PCR, and its TCRdb copy is limited to in-frame clones, with some not included. Of more than 450,000 clones in the sample, approximately 85% were seen once. The chain links TRBV9 to TRBJ2-1; 8 bases are shared with TRBD1. Material for sequencing was PBMCs. This clonotype was obtained from a woman aged 40-49 years in good health. Some clones in this sample may be carry-over from other donors' samples. The CDR3 bases are TGTGCCAGCAGCTCCGGACAGGGCTCCTACAATGAGCAGTTCTTC. It translates to CASSSGQGSYNEQFF.